Listed below are T cell receptor beta chains from one sample, sequenced in a study of shared clonotypes between healthy human individuals. Method: immunoSEQ multiplex PCR; TCRdb's copy keeps in-frame clones and lacks some. The table has around 940,000 clones, over 75% seen once; the top ten hold about 1.5%. Material for sequencing was memory CD4+ T cells sorted from blood. These receptors were obtained from a man between 18 and 35 years old in good health. Each CDR3 is given with its conserved first and last residue. Each record gives: clone size, J gene, V gene, CDR3 length, D gene, CDR3 DNA, CDR3 protein. D genes are given only for firm matches. A clone size is listed for some rows: how often the clone was seen (once, few, many), or a class if it is expanded.

clone size: NA
J gene: TRBJ2-7
V gene: TRBV7-9
CDR3 length: 14
D gene: NA
CDR3 DNA: TGTGCCAGCAGCTCCGCTAGCTACTCCTACGAGCAGTACTTC
CDR3 protein: CASSSASYSYEQYF

clone size: NA
J gene: TRBJ2-3
V gene: TRBV28
CDR3 length: 16
D gene: NA
CDR3 DNA: TGTGCCAGCATCCCACCATTCCGGACGAGCACAGATACGCAGTATTTT
CDR3 protein: CASIPPFRTSTDTQYF

clone size: NA
J gene: TRBJ2-6
V gene: TRBV15
CDR3 length: 14
D gene: NA
CDR3 DNA: TGTGCCACCAGCAGGGCAGGGAAGGACAACGTCCTGACTTTC
CDR3 protein: CATSRAGKDNVLTF

clone size: NA
J gene: TRBJ2-5
V gene: TRBV27
CDR3 length: 15
D gene: NA
CDR3 DNA: TGTGCCAGCAGCCTTGGGCAGAGCTACCAAGAGACCCAGTACTTC
CDR3 protein: CASSLGQSYQETQYF

clone size: NA
J gene: TRBJ2-2
V gene: TRBV14
CDR3 length: 13
D gene: NA
CDR3 DNA: TGTGCCAGCAGCGCACTGAACACCGGGGAGCTGTTTTTT
CDR3 protein: CASSALNTGELFF

clone size: NA
J gene: TRBJ2-2
V gene: TRBV5-1
CDR3 length: 15
D gene: TRBD2
CDR3 DNA: TGCGCCAGCAGAGCGGGGACTACTGACACCGGGGAGCTGTTTTTT
CDR3 protein: CASRAGTTDTGELFF

clone size: NA
J gene: TRBJ1-1
V gene: TRBV4-3
CDR3 length: 15
D gene: NA
CDR3 DNA: TGCGCCAGCAGCCAAGATAGTGGGCAGGTTCATGAAGCTTTCTTT
CDR3 protein: CASSQDSGQVHEAFF

clone size: NA
J gene: TRBJ1-5
V gene: TRBV6-1
CDR3 length: 13
D gene: TRBD1
CDR3 DNA: TGTGCCAGCAGTCCAGGGGGGGATCAGCCCCAGCATTTT
CDR3 protein: CASSPGGDQPQHF

clone size: NA
J gene: TRBJ1-1
V gene: TRBV5-1
CDR3 length: 13
D gene: NA
CDR3 DNA: TGCGCCAGCAGCTTGGCCGGGTACGGGGAAGCTTTCTTT
CDR3 protein: CASSLAGYGEAFF

clone size: NA
J gene: TRBJ1-4
V gene: TRBV18
CDR3 length: 13
D gene: TRBD1
CDR3 DNA: TGTGCCAGCTCACCAGGACAGGATGAAAAACTGTTTTTT
CDR3 protein: CASSPGQDEKLFF

clone size: few
J gene: TRBJ1-5
V gene: TRBV10-3
CDR3 length: 14
D gene: NA
CDR3 DNA: TGTGCCATCAGTGATCAGATAGGGACTCAGCCCCAGCATTTT
CDR3 protein: CAISDQIGTQPQHF

clone size: once
J gene: TRBJ2-1
V gene: TRBV27
CDR3 length: 16
D gene: TRBD1
CDR3 DNA: TGTGCCAGCAGTTTAAGTTTTGGCAGGGGGAACAATGAGCAGTTCTTC
CDR3 protein: CASSLSFGRGNNEQFF

clone size: NA
J gene: TRBJ2-5
V gene: TRBV7-6
CDR3 length: 17
D gene: TRBD2
CDR3 DNA: TGTGCCAGCAGCTTGAGCCCCAGCGGGGGGGCAGGGGAGACCCAGTACTTC
CDR3 protein: CASSLSPSGGAGETQYF

clone size: NA
J gene: TRBJ2-3
V gene: TRBV11-2
CDR3 length: 15
D gene: TRBD2
CDR3 DNA: TGTGCCAGCGCTATTTCAGCGGGGGGGTTAGATACGCAGTATTTT
CDR3 protein: CASAISAGGLDTQYF

clone size: NA
J gene: TRBJ2-6
V gene: TRBV4-2
CDR3 length: 22
D gene: TRBD1
CDR3 DNA: TGTGCCAGCAGCCAAGACCCAAGGTTTGGACAGGGAGTCGTCTCTGGGGCCAACGTCCTGACTTTC
CDR3 protein: CASSQDPRFGQGVVSGANVLTF

clone size: NA
J gene: TRBJ2-3
V gene: TRBV10-3
CDR3 length: 14
D gene: NA
CDR3 DNA: TGTGCCAGCAAATTAGCGGAGGCCACAGATACGCAGTATTTT
CDR3 protein: CASKLAEATDTQYF

clone size: NA
J gene: TRBJ2-3
V gene: TRBV5-1
CDR3 length: 13
D gene: NA
CDR3 DNA: TGCGCCAGCAGCGACAGGTTAACAGATACGCAGTATTTT
CDR3 protein: CASSDRLTDTQYF

clone size: NA
J gene: TRBJ2-7
V gene: TRBV6-5
CDR3 length: 15
D gene: NA
CDR3 DNA: TGTGCCAGCAGGCGAGGGAATTTGAGGGCCTACGAGCAGTACTTC
CDR3 protein: CASRRGNLRAYEQYF